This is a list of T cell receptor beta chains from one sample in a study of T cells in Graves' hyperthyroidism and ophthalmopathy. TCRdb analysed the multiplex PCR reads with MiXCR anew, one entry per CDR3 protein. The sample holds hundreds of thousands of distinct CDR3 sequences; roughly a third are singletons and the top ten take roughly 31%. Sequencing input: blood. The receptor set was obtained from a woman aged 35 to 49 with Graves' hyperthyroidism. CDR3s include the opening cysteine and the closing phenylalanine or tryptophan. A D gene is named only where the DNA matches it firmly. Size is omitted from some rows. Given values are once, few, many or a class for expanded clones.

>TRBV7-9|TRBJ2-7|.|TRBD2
TGCGCCAGCAGCCCCCTTCTAGTACGCGGGGGAACCTACGAGCAGTACTTC
CASSPLLVRGGTYEQYF
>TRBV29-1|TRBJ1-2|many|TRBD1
TGCAGCGTTGAATGGCGGGACAGGGGCCGTGGCTACACCTTC
CSVEWRDRGRGYTF
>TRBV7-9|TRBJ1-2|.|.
TGTGCCAGCACCTCTTCGGACAGCTTCTATGGCTACACCTTC
CASTSSDSFYGYTF
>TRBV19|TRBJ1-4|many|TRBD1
TGTGCCAGTAGGACCGGGGACAGTCCGAATGAAAAACTGTTTTTT
CASRTGDSPNEKLFF
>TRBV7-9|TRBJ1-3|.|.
TGTGCCAGCAGCCACGACAGCATATATTTT
CASSHDSIYF
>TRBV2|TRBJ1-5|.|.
TGTGCCAGCAGTTTATCAGCAGCTAATCAGCCCCAGCATTTT
CASSLSAANQPQHF
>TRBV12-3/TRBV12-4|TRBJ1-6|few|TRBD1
TGTGCCAGCAGTTTAACCACAGGGGGCGGTAATTCACCCCTCCACTTT
CASSLTTGGGNSPLHF
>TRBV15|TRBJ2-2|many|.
TGTGCCACCAGCTCCGTCGGTGGCACCGGGGAGCTGTTTTTT
CATSSVGGTGELFF
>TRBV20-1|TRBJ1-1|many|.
TGCAGTGCTAGAGTCTACAACACTGAAGCTTTCTTT
CSARVYNTEAFF
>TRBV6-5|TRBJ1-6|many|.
TGTGCCAGCAGAGGAATCCAGGGTAATTCACCCCTCCACTTT
CASRGIQGNSPLHF
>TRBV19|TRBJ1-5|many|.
TGTGCCAGTAGTATACTGTTAAGCAATCAGCCCCAGCATTTT
CASSILLSNQPQHF
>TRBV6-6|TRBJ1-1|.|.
TGTGCCAGCAGTTACTCGGACGTCAACGGGGGGAAAGCTTTCTTT
CASSYSDVNGGKAFF
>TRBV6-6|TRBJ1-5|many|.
TGTGCCAGCAGTTACGGACAGCCAAGGTACAATCAGCCCCAGCATTTT
CASSYGQPRYNQPQHF
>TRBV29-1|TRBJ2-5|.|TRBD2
TGCGGCGTGACAGCGGGATCCATCCAAGAGACCCAGTACTTC
CGVTAGSIQETQYF
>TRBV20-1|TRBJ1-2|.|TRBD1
TGCAGTGCTAGTACGGGACAGGTCCTGAACTATGGCTACACCTTC
CSASTGQVLNYGYTF
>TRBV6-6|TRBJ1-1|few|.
TGTGCCAGCACGAACAGCCGGGACACTGAAGCTTTCTTT
CASTNSRDTEAFF
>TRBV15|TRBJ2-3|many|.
TGTGCCACCAGCAGGTCTCGGGGGAAGTCAGATACGCAGTATTTT
CATSRSRGKSDTQYF
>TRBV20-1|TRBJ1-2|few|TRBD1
TGCAGTGCTGGGGGACAGGGGGGTAACTATGGCTACACCTTC
CSAGGQGGNYGYTF
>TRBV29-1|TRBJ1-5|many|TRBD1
TGCAGCGTTGGGGGACAGAATCAGCCCCAGCATTTT
CSVGGQNQPQHF
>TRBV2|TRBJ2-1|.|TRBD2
TGTGCCAGCAGGGGCAGACTAGCGGCTGAGCAGTTCTTC
CASRGRLAAEQFF
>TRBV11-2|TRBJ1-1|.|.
TGTGCCAGCAGCTTAGAGGGGCGCCGGGCTTTCTTT
CASSLEGRRAFF
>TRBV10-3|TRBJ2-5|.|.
TGTGCCATCCGAGCGGGCGTGGAGACCCAGTACTTC
CAIRAGVETQYF
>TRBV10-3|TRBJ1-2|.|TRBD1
TGTGCCATCAGTGCCACAGGGGTCTATGGCTACACCTTC
CAISATGVYGYTF
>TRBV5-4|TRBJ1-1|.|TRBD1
TGTGCCAGCAGCTCGGGGGGGGGAAACAGGGGAGCAAACACTGAAGCTTTCTTT
CASSSGGGNRGANTEAFF
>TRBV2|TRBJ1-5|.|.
TGTGCCAGCAGTGGGACACACTTCGGGCAGCCCCAGCATTTT
CASSGTHFGQPQHF
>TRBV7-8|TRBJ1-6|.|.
TGTGCCAGCAGCTTATCCCGACAGAGCTCCTATAATTCACCCCTCCACTTT
CASSLSRQSSYNSPLHF
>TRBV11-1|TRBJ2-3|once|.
TGTGCCAGCCGGATAGCTCGGGAGCTAACGATAACAGATACGCAGTATTTT
CASRIARELTITDTQYF
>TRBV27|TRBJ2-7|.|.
TGTGCCAGCAGTTTCGCGGGGGCGGGGGAGCAGTACTTC
CASSFAGAGEQYF
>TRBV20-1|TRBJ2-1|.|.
TGCAGTGCTAGAATGGGGGCGCGTAATGAGCAGTTCTTC
CSARMGARNEQFF
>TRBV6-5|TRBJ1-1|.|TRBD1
TGTGCCAGCAGTCCTTCCCAGGGACAGGGCTGTCGATGGACTGAAGCTTTCTTT
CASSPSQGQGCRWTEAFF
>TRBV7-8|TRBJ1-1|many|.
TGTGCCAGCAGCTTAGCGGGGGTTGAAAGTGAAGCTTTCTTT
CASSLAGVESEAFF
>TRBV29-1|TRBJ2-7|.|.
TGCAGCGTTGACAGGCCCAATGAGCAGTACTTC
CSVDRPNEQYF
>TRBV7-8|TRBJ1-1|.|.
TGTGCCAGCAGCAGCAGCGGGGGGAGGGTCTCTGAAGCTTTCTTT
CASSSSGGRVSEAFF
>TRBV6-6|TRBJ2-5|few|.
TGTGCCAGCAGTTACGGGGGGACCTTCCAAGAGACCCAGTACTTC
CASSYGGTFQETQYF
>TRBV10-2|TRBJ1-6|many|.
TGCGCCAGCAGTGATCTCGGGGAGAGGAATTCACCCCTCCACTTT
CASSDLGERNSPLHF
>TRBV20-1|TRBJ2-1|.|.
TGCAGTGCTACGACGAGCGGGACAAATGAGCAGTTCTTC
CSATTSGTNEQFF
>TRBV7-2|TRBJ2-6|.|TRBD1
TGTGCCAGCAGCCCAGGGGGACAGGGGGCCAACGTCCTGACTTTC
CASSPGGQGANVLTF
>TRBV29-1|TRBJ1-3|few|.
TGCAGCGTTGAAGGCGGTTATGGCACCATATATTTT
CSVEGGYGTIYF
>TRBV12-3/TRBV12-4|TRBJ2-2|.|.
TGTGCCAGCAGTTTAGCGAGGTACACCGGGGAGCTGTTTTTT
CASSLARYTGELFF
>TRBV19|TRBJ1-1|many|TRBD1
TGTGCCAGCGGACGACAGGGGTCGGACACTGAAGCTTTCTTT
CASGRQGSDTEAFF
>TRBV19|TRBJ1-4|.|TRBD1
TGTGCCAGTAGCCGCCGACAGGGGACTAATGAAAAACTGTTTTTT
CASSRRQGTNEKLFF